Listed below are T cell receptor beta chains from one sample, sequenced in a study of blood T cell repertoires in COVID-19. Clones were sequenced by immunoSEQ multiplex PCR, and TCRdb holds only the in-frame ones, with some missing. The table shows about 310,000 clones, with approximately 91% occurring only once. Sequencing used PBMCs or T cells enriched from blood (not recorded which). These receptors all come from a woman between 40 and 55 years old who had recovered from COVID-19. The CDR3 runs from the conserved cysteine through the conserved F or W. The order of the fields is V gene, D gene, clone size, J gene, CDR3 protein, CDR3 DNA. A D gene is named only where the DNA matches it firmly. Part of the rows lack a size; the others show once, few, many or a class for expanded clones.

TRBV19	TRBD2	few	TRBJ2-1	CASSTIRAGGPSSYNEQFF	TGTGCCAGTAGTACGATTCGGGCGGGGGGGCCGAGCTCCTACAATGAGCAGTTCTTC
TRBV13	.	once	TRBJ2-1	CASSLAASASYNEQFF	TGTGCCAGCAGCTTAGCCGCGAGTGCCTCCTACAATGAGCAGTTCTTC
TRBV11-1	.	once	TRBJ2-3	CASSLDSGDTQYF	TGTGCCAGCAGCTTGGATAGCGGAGATACGCAGTATTTT
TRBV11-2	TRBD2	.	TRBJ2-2	CASRHRDYDTGELFF	TGTGCCAGCAGGCACCGGGACTACGACACCGGGGAGCTGTTTTTT
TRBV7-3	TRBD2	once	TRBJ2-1	CASSPLPSGSVHEQFF	TGTGCCAGCAGCCCACTCCCTAGCGGGAGTGTGCATGAGCAGTTCTTC
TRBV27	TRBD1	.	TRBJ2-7	CASSSTPGQLNYEQYF	TGTGCCAGCAGTTCGACACCGGGACAGCTTAACTACGAGCAGTACTTC
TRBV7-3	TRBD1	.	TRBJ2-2	CASSFSGGATGELFF	TGTGCCAGCAGCTTCTCAGGGGGCGCAACCGGGGAGCTGTTTTTT
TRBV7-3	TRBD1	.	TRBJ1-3	CASRLRPGQGIGNTIYF	TGTGCCAGCAGGTTAAGGCCGGGACAGGGAATTGGAAACACCATATATTTT
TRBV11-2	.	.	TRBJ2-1	CASSLTTSLADNEQFF	TGTGCCAGCAGTTTAACTACCTCCTTAGCGGACAATGAGCAGTTCTTC
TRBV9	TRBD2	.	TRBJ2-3	CASSETSGVRDTQYF	TGTGCCAGCAGCGAGACTAGCGGGGTTAGAGATACGCAGTATTTT
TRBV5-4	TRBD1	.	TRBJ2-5	CASSSGRDRVQETQYF	TGTGCCAGCAGCTCCGGTAGGGACAGGGTCCAAGAGACCCAGTACTTC
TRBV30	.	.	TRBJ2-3	CAWSRGASDTQYF	TGTGCCTGGAGTCGGGGGGCGTCCGATACGCAGTATTTT